These 12 T cell receptor beta chains were sequenced from one sample in a study of blood T cells in healthy people across ages (dated by TCRdb to 2014 to 2015). Library creation used 5' RACE. Reads for this sample came from an Illumina HiSeq 2500. A second PCR of roughly 6 to 12 cycles was run with a J-beta primer mix and a sample-barcoded 5' primer. The raw public reads went through TCRdb reprocessing: fastp at Q25, MiXCR clone calling, in-frame beta chains kept. Each CDR3 protein gets just one entry, which takes the most common genes and DNA from the rows behind it. The sample table lists approximately 1.5 million distinct CDR3 sequences, around 40% of them with a count of one. The ten largest account for over 3.5% of the sample. The material sequenced was blood. The receptors were gathered from a woman aged 18-29 years in good health.

This clonotype has just a few counts. The genes are TRBV20-1 and TRBJ2-7, with 8 bases aligning to TRBD2. The J segment lost 1 base and the V segment lost 4 bases, leaving 6 bases of the junction unmatched. Germline V lookup: CDR1 DFQATT, CDR2 SNEGSKA (reference sequence). CDR3 length: 14 residues. Written as DNA, the CDR3 is TGCAGTGCTACGGCGGGGGGAGCATCCTACGAGCAGTACTTC. This gives the protein CSATAGGASYEQYF.

The chain employs TRBV20-1 and TRBJ2-7; 7 bases agree with TRBD2. Germline CDR1 and CDR2: DFQATT and SNEGSKA (reference sequence). CDR3 size: 15 residues. V shed 0 bases, J shed 2 bases, and the junction held 7 bases outside the gene matches. CDR3 bases: TGCAGTGCTAGAGATCCGGGCGGGAGTACCTACGAGCAGTACTTC. Encoded protein: CSARDPGGSTYEQYF.

This chain connects TRBV20-1 to TRBJ1-3; tentatively, D is TRBD1 (6 bases). Per germline, CDR1 DFQATT and CDR2 SNEGSKA (reference sequence). Trimming took 5 bases from V and 3 from J, leaving 17 bases between them. The CDR3 has 15 residues. CDR3: CSAVNGGAFGNTIYF. DNA for the CDR3: TGCAGTGCTGTAAACGGGGGCGCGTTTGGAAACACCATATATTTT.

This clonotype was observed a few times. The V gene is TRBV6-2 or TRBV6-3, the J gene TRBJ2-1, with D maybe TRBD1 (6 bases). V shed 7 bases and J shed 3 bases, with 13 bases lying between them. Germline V gene data show CDR1 as MNHEY and CDR2 as SVGEGT. The CDR3 covers 14 residues. This chain's CDR3 is CASILGASYNEQFF. The CDR3, as DNA: TGTGCCAGCATTCTGGGGGCGAGCTACAATGAGCAGTTCTTC.

This clonotype occurred a few times. This CDR3 is CATSRDGGLGKNIQYF. DNA of the CDR3: TGTGCCACCAGCAGAGACGGGGGGTTAGGCAAAAACATTCAGTACTTC. This rearrangement joins TRBV15 to TRBJ2-4; TRBD2 aligns across 7 bases. The CDR3 runs 16 residues. J gave up 3 bases and V 0 bases, and 5 bases lay outside the gene matches. Germline CDR1 reads LNHNV; CDR2 reads YYDKDF (reference sequence).

A few counts support this clonotype. The chain recombines TRBV11-2 with TRBJ2-7; D might be TRBD2 (6 bases). This CDR3 spans 17 amino acids. The germline V gene encodes CDR1 SGHAT and CDR2 FQNNGV. Trimming removed 1 base at V and 0 bases at J, with 16 bases between. The chain's CDR3 is CASSLARRGTSSYEQYF. The CDR3 region has the DNA TGTGCCAGCAGCTTAGCCAGGAGAGGGACTTCCTCCTACGAGCAGTACTTC. Full variable domain (rest looked up from reference TRBV11-2 and TRBJ2-7): EAGVAQSPRYKIIEKRQSVAFWCNPISGHATLYWYQQILGQGPKLLIQFQNNGVVDDSQLPKDRFSAERLKGVDSTLKIQPAKLEDSAVYLCASSLARRGTSSYEQYFGPGTRLTVT.

This clonotype was found a few times. The V gene is TRBV28, the J gene TRBJ2-5; 8 positions agree with TRBD1. V shed 8 bases, J shed 9 bases, and the junction held 8 bases outside the gene matches. CDR1 is MDHEN, CDR2 SYDVKM, per germline. This CDR3 region has 12 residues. CDR3 in amino acids: CASQGAYSAQYF. DNA for the CDR3: TGTGCCAGCCAGGGGGCGTATTCGGCCCAGTACTTC.

The V and J genes are TRBV4-2 and TRBJ2-5; possibly TRBD2 for D (6 bases). The length of the CDR3 is 15 residues. Germline V gene data show CDR1 as LGHNA and CDR2 as YNFKEQ. V was trimmed by 0 bases and J by 5 bases, leaving 13 bases between them. The CDR3 reads CASSQEGREIETQYF. CDR3 coding DNA: TGTGCCAGCAGCCAAGAAGGCCGGGAGATTGAGACCCAGTACTTC.

The V call is TRBV7-6, the J call TRBJ2-3, with TRBD2 matching 7 bases. Germline CDR1 is SGHVS and CDR2 is FNYEAQ. V was clipped by 2 bases and J by 0 bases; unmatched bases: 11. This CDR3 contains 18 residues. CDR3 sequence (DNA): TGTGCCAGCAGCTTAATAGCTAGCGGAGTTTCGAGCACAGATACGCAGTATTTT. It is translated as CASSLIASGVSSTDTQYF.

V is TRBV12-3 or TRBV12-4 and J is TRBJ1-5; D possibly corresponds to TRBD1 (6 bases). Trimming cost V 7 bases and J 4 bases, with 17 bases left between them. This CDR3 is built from 15 residues. For the CDR3, the DNA is TGTGCCAGCACTGCCGGGTGGGGGCTGAATCAGCCCCAGCATTTT. This gives the protein CASTAGWGLNQPQHF.

The chain recombines TRBV20-1 with TRBJ1-5; 7 bases line up with TRBD1. This CDR3 is built from 14 residues. Germline V gene data show CDR1 as DFQATT and CDR2 as SNEGSKA (reference sequence). J gave up 0 bases and V 3 bases, and 2 bases lay outside the gene matches. The CDR3 bases are TGCAGTGCTAGGGACAGGTTTAGCAATCAGCCCCAGCATTTT. Protein product: CSARDRFSNQPQHF.

This clonotype was seen a few times. The chain joins TRBV4-3 to TRBJ1-6, with D hard to call. The CDR3 consists of 13 residues. Trimming removed 1 base at V and 11 bases at J, with 9 bases between. Germline loops: CDR1 LGHNA, CDR2 YSLEER. The CDR3 here is CASSQGVGTPLHF. Written as DNA, the CDR3 is TGCGCCAGCAGCCAAGGGGTAGGGACACCCCTCCACTTT.